This T cell receptor (beta chain) was obtained from a study of technical replicates of blood from several donors. The sample holds one count of this clone. The protocol was immunoSEQ multiplex PCR, while the TCRdb copy is restricted to in-frame clones and leaves out a portion. The profile shows roughly 14,000 clones, approximately 88% of them singletons. This CDR3 has 15 amino acids. Trimming took off 4 bases at V and 3 bases at J, with 14 bases between the two ends. Germline V lookup: CDR1 SGHTS, CDR2 YDEGEE. Sequencing was done on a sample of PBMCs. This chain uses TRBV5-8 with TRBJ1-3; a possible D gene is TRBD1 (6 bases). This TCR was sampled from a human donor in good health. The CDR3 loop reads CASSERTVYGNTIYF. As DNA, the CDR3 is TGTGCCAGCAGCGAAAGGACAGTGTATGGAAACACCATATATTTT.